This TCR beta chain was documented in a study of human T cells and chemical hapten exposure. Study overall: Scalp application of diphenylcyclopropenone was performed weekly in patients across the entire roughly 22-week study. Reading of the patch tests, which applied 0.01% DPC to the upper back, occurred at 6 days.

Findings and limits, study-wide: Sensitization with DPC brought no change to TCRs above 1 in 1000 in frequency.

This clonotype has only a few counts. Its matching antigen is unknown. The time point denotes: patch test 3, about 24 weeks after DPC sensitization. The treatment was: therapeutic diphenylcyclopropenone sensitization with weekly scalp DPC. Patch tests were applied only after blood draws. Each CDR3 protein is one row after TCRdb ran MiXCR on the RACE reads. The sample has tens of thousands of distinct CDR3 sequences, about an eighth seen once; the top ten hold more than 4.5%. Trimming left V 1 base short and J 8 bases short, with 8 bases between. CDR3 size: 12 residues. Sequences were derived from whole blood, sampled in connection with sensitization to the hapten diphenylcyclopropenone (DPC). This sequence joins TRBV12-3 or TRBV12-4 and TRBJ1-2; D call uncertain. The receptor was isolated from a woman in her 50s with alopecia areata. Some clones in this sample may be carry-over from other donors' samples. The CDR3 nucleotides are TGTGCCAGCAGTTTAGGACTGGGCGGCTACACCTTC. Translation: CASSLGLGGYTF.